The clone carrying this T cell receptor beta chain was detected ten times or more. What it binds is unknown. Germline V gene lookup returns CDR1 KGHDR and CDR2 SFDVKD. The V and J ends lost 7 bases and 10 bases, in that order; junction bases with no gene match: 5. The CDR3 contains 12 residues. This sample is part of a study of regulatory T cells in long-lasting Graves disease. General study findings and limits: Persistent patients shared more public clonotypes (2,741) than new patients (just under 1,000). Segments TRBV28, TRBJ1-2 and TRBJ2-5 showed preferential usage in persistent disease. Limited sample numbers may have lowered accuracy.

Construction of the TCR beta libraries employed iRepertoire HTBI primers in conjunction with Arm-PCR of CDR3 regions. One entry per CDR3 protein, called by TCRdb with MiXCR from the multiplex PCR reads. The sample has approximately 400,000 distinct CDR3 sequences; about 14% are singletons. Time point in this sample: newly diagnosed GD, antithyroid drugs for less than 3 months. PBMCs were the source of the RNA used for TCR sequencing. Patients met American Thyroid Association criteria for Graves' disease. The sequence was obtained from a female donor with Graves disease. This material consisted of peripheral blood mononuclear cells (PBMCs), taken at new diagnosis, from a patient treated with antithyroid drugs. The rearrangement joins TRBV24-1 to TRBJ2-1; 8 nucleotides agree with TRBD1. CDR3: CATSPDREEQFF. CDR3 nucleotides: TGTGCCACCAGCCCGGACAGGGAGGAGCAGTTCTTC.